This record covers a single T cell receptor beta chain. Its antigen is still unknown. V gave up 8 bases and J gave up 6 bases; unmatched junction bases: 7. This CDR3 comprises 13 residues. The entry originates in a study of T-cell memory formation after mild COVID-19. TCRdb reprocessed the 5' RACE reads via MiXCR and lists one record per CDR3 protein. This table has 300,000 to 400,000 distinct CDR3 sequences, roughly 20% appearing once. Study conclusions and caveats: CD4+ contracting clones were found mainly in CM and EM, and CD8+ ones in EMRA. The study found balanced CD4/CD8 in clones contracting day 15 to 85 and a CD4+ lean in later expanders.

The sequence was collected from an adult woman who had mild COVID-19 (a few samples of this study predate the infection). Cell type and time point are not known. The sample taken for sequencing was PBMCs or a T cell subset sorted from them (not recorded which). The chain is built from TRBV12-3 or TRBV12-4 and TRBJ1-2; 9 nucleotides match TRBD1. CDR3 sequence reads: CASAGQGHHGYTF. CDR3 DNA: TGTGCCAGCGCGGGACAGGGACACCATGGCTACACCTTC.